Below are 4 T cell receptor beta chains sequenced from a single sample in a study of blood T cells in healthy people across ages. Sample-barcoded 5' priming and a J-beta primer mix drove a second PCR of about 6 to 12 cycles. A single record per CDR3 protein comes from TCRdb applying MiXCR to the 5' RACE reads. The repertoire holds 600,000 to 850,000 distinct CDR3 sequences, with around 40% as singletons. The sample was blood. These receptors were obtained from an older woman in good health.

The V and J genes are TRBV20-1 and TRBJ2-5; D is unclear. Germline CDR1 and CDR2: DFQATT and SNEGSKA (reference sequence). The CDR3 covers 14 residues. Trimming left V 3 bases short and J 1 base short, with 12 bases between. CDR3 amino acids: CSASRGASQETQYF. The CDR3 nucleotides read TGCAGTGCTAGTCGCGGAGCCTCCCAAGAGACCCAGTACTTC.

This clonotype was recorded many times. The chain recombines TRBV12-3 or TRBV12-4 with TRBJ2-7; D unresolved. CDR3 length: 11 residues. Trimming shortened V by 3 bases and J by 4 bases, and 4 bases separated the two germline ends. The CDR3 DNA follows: TGTGCCAGCAGTTTTGGATACGAGCAGTACTTC. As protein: CASSFGYEQYF.

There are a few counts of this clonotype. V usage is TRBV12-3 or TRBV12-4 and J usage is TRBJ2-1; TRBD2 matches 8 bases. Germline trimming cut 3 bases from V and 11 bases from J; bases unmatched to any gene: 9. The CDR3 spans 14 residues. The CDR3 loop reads CASSLGSSGLKQFF. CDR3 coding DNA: TGTGCCAGCAGTTTGGGGTCTAGCGGGTTAAAGCAGTTCTTC.

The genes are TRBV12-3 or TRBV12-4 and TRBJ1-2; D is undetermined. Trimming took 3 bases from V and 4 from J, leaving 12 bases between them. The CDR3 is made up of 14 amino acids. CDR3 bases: TGTGCCAGCAGTTTGAGCGGCAGCTCCTATGGCTACACCTTC. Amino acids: CASSLSGSSYGYTF.